Included here is one TCR beta chain sequence, with context. The antigen remains undetermined. This sample was taken from a study of shared clonotypes between healthy human individuals. The study, taken as a whole, reports: It was expected that sequencing depth would affect clonotype sharing among donors. The diversity represented, both genetic and in exposure history, was limited by few donors.

Germline assignment: CDR1 SGDLS and CDR2 YYNGEE. Trimming removed 2 bases from V and 7 bases from J, with 7 bases in between. There are 12 residues in the CDR3. Authors' data handling: As immunoSEQ supplied junction-only sequences (without quality scores), filtering differed. Assay used: immunoSEQ multiplex PCR; TCRdb lists only in-frame clones, some missing. V and J calls plus clone size are reproduced from that table; the DNA served to infer D and trimming. The sample holds about 470,000 clones, roughly 80% seen once. Sequenced sample: PBMCs. This sequence originates from a woman aged 40 to 50 in good health. Some clones in this sample may be carry-over from other donors' samples. The V call is TRBV9, the J call TRBJ2-1, with a weak D call TRBD1 (5 bases). As DNA, the CDR3 is TGTGCCAGCAGCGTTTCAGGGAATGAGCAGTTCTTC. Its protein is CASSVSGNEQFF.